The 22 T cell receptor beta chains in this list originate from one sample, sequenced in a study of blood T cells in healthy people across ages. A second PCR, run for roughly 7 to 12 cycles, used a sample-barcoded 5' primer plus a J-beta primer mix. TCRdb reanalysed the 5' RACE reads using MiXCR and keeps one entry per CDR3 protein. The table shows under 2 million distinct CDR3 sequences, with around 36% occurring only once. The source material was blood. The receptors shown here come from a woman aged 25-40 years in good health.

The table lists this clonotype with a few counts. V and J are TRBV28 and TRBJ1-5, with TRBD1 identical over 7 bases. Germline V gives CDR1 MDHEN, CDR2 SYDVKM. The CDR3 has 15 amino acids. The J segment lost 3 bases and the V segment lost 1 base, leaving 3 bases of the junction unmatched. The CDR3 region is CASSLSTGVNQPQHF. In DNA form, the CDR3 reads TGTGCCAGCAGTTTATCAACAGGGGTCAATCAGCCCCAGCATTTT.

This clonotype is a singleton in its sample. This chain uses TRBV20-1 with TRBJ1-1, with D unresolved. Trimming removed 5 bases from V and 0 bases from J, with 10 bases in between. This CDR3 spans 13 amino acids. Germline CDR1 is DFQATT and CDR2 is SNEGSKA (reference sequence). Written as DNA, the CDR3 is TGCAGTGCTCCTCCTATATTGAACACTGAAGCTTTCTTT. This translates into CSAPPILNTEAFF.

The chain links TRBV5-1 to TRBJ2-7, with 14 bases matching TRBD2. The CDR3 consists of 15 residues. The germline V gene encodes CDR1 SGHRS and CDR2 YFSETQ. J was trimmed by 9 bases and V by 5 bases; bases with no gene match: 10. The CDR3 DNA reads TGCGCCAGCAGACTCGGGACTAGCGGGAGTAATAGGCAGTACTTC. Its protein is CASRLGTSGSNRQYF. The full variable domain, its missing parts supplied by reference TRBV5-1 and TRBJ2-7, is KAGVTQTPRYLIKTRGQQVTLSCSPISGHRSVSWYQQTPGQGLQFLFEYFSETQRNKGNFPGRFSGRQFSNSRSEMNVSTLELGDSALYLCASRLGTSGSNRQYFGPGTRLTVT.

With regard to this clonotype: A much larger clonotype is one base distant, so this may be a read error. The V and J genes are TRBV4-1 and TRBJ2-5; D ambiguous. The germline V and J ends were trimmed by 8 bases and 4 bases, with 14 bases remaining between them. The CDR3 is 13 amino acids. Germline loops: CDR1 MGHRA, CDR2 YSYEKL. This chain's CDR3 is CASGRAAPETQYF. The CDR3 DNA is TGCGCCAGCGGCCGCGCGGCTCCAGAGACCCAGTACTTC.

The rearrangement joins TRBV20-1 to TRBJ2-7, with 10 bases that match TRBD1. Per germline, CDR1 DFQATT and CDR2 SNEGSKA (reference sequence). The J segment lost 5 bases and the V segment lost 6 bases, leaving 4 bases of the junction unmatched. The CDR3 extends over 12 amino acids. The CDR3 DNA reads TGCAGTGCGGACGGGACAGGGGACGAGCAGTACTTC. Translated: CSADGTGDEQYF.

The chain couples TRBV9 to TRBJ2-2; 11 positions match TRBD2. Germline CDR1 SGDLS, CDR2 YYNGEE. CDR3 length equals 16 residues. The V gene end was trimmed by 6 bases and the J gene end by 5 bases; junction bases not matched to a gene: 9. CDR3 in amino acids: CASMTGLAGGTGELFF. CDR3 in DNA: TGTGCCAGCATGACAGGGCTAGCGGGAGGTACCGGGGAGCTGTTTTTT.

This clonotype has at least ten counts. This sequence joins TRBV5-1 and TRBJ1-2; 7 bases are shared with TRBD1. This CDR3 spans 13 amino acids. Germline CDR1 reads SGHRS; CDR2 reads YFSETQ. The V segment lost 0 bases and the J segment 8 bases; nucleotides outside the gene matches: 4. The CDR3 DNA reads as TGCGCCAGCAGCTTGGAGGGGGCTAGCGGCTACACCTTC. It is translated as CASSLEGASGYTF.

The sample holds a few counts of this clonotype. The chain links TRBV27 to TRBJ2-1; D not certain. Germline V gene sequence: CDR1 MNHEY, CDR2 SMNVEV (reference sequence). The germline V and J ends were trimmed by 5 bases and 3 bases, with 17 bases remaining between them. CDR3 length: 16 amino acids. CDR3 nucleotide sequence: TGTGCCAGCAGTCATGCCAGCGCCAGCCTCTACAATGAGCAGTTCTTC. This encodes CASSHASASLYNEQFF.

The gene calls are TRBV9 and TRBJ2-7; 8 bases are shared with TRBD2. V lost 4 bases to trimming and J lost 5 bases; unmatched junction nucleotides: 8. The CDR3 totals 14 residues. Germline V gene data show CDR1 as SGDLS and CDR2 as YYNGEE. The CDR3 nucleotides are TGTGCCAGCAGCCCGGGGGGGGACGGCAACGAGCAGTACTTC. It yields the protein CASSPGGDGNEQYF.

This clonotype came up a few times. The CDR3 coding sequence is TGTGCCAGCAGCCCCAGGGACTCCTACTACAATGAGCAGTTCTTC. Translated: CASSPRDSYYNEQFF. The chain couples TRBV5-6 to TRBJ2-1; D is possibly TRBD2 (6 bases). Germline CDR1 reads SGHDT; CDR2 reads YYEEEE. This CDR3 comprises 15 residues. Trimming shortened V by 4 bases and J by 3 bases, and 14 bases separated the two germline ends.

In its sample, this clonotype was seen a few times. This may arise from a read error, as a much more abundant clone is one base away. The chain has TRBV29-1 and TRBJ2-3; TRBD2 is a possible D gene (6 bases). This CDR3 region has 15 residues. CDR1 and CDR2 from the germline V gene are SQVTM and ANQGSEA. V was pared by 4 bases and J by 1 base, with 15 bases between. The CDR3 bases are TGCAGCGTTGTCGGCGGGTCGGGGGGCACAGATACGCAGTATTTT. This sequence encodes CSVVGGSGGTDTQYF.

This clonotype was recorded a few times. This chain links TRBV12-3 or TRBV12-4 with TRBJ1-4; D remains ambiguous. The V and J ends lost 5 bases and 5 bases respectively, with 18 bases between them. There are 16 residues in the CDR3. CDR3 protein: CASSTGPVRPNEKLFF. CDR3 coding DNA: TGTGCCAGCAGTACCGGGCCCGTTCGACCGAATGAAAAACTGTTTTTT.

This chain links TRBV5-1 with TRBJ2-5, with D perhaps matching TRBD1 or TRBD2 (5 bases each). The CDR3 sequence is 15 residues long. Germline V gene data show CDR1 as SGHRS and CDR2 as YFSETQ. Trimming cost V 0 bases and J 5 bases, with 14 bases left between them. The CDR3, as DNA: TGCGCCAGCAGCTTGGAACCTGGGGGTCCGGAGACCCAGTACTTC. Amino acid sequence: CASSLEPGGPETQYF.

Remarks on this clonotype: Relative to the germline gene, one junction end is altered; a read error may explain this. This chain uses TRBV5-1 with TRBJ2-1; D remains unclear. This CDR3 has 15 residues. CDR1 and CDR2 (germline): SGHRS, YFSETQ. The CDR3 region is CASSLEPLPYSEQFF. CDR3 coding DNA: TGCGCCAGCAGCTTGGAACCGCTACCGTACAGTGAGCAGTTCTTC.

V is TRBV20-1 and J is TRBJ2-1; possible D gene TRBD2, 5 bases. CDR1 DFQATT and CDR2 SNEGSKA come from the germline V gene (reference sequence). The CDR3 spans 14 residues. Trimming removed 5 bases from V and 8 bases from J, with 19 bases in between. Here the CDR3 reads CSAGVSGGAYEQFF. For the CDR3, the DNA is TGCAGTGCTGGAGTCAGCGGCGGAGCCTATGAGCAGTTCTTC.

CDR3 region: CASRTGLAGRTDTQYF. DNA of the CDR3: TGTGCCAGCAGGACGGGACTAGCGGGCCGCACAGATACGCAGTATTTT. V gene TRBV27 combines with J gene TRBJ2-3; 12 bases agree with TRBD2. The CDR3 is made up of 16 amino acids. After removal of 6 bases from V and 1 base from J, the junction contained 5 bases not matched to a gene. CDR1 is MNHEY, CDR2 SMNVEV, per germline (reference sequence).

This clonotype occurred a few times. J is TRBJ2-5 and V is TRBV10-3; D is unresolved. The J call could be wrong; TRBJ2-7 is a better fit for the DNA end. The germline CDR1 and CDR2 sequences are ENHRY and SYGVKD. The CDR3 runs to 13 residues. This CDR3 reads CAISEYKTYEQYF. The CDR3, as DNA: TGTGCCATCAGTGAGTACAAAACCTACGAGCAGTACTTC.

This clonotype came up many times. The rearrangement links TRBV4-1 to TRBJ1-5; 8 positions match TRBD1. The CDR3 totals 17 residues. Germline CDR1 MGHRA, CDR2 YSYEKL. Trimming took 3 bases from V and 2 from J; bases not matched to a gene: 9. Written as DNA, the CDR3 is TGCGCCAGCAGCCAGCTGATGGCGGGACAGGGCAATCAGCCCCAGCATTTT. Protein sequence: CASSQLMAGQGNQPQHF.

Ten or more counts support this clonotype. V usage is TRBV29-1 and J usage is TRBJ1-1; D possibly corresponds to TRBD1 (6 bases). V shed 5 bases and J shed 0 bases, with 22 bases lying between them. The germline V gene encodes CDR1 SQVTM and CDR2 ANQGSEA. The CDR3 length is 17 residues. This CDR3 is CSVRWVGTSALNTEAFF. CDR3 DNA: TGCAGCGTTCGGTGGGTCGGGACATCGGCGTTGAACACTGAAGCTTTCTTT. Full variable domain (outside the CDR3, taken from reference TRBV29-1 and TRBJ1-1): SAVISQKPSRDICQRGTSLTIQCQVDSQVTMMFWYRQQPGQSLTLIATANQGSEATYESGFVIDKFPISRPNLTFSTLTVSNMSPEDSSIYLCSVRWVGTSALNTEAFFGQGTRLTVV.

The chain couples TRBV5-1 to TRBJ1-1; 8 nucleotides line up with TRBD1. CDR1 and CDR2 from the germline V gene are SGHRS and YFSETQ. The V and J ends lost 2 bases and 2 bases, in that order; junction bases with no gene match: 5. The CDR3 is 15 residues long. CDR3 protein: CASSLDRGSNTEAFF. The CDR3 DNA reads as TGCGCCAGCAGCTTAGACAGGGGCTCTAACACTGAAGCTTTCTTT.

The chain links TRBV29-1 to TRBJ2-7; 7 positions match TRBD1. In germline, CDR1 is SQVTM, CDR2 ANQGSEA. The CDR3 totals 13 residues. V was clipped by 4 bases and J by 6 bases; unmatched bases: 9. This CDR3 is CSVGGQGEFEQYF. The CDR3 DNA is TGCAGCGTTGGTGGTCAGGGGGAGTTCGAGCAGTACTTC.

The CDR3 region is CASSRQGAINGYTF. In nucleotides, the CDR3 is TGTGCCAGCAGTCGACAGGGGGCGATAAATGGCTACACCTTC. The chain links TRBV6-6 to TRBJ1-2, with TRBD1 matching 10 bases. The germline V gene has CDR1 MNHNY and CDR2 SVGAGI (reference sequence). Trimming cost V 5 bases and J 6 bases; bases outside gene matches: 6. The CDR3 contains 14 residues.